The 28 T cell receptor beta chains below all came from one sample that was sequenced in a study of shared clonotypes between healthy human individuals. Sequencing used immunoSEQ multiplex PCR; TCRdb keeps in-frame clones, though not all of them. Of millions of clones in the sample, about 92% are singletons; the top ten hold roughly 1.7%. Naive CD8 isolation took CD45RO-negative cells positively selected for CCR7 and excluded terminally differentiated effector memory CD45RA+ cells. Sequencing was done on a sample of naive CD8+ T cells from PBMCs. All receptors come from a man in his late teens or twenties in good health. Some clones in this sample may be carry-over from other donors' samples.

The chain is built from TRBV6-5 and TRBJ1-2; D is undetermined. The CDR3 has 16 amino acids. The V and J ends lost 3 bases and 1 base respectively, with 15 bases between them. CDR1 and CDR2 from the germline V gene are MNHEY and SVGAGI. DNA for the CDR3: TGTGCCAGCAGTTATAGGCAGAACCCTCTTAACTATGGCTACACCTTC. Translated, it gives CASSYRQNPLNYGYTF.

J is TRBJ2-7 and V is TRBV27; perhaps TRBD2 as D (6 bases). V was pared by 6 bases and J by 0 bases, with 12 bases between. Germline loops: CDR1 MNHEY, CDR2 SMNVEV (reference sequence). The CDR3 runs 14 residues. The CDR3 spells CASSLGTLSYEQYF. The DNA of the CDR3 is TGTGCCAGCAGCCTCGGGACTCTCTCCTACGAGCAGTACTTC.

V gene TRBV5-4 combines with J gene TRBJ2-3; TRBD2 agrees at 7 bases. This CDR3 has 15 amino acids. Losses at the gene ends were 5 bases for V and 3 bases for J; bases not matched to a gene: 9. The germline CDR1 and CDR2 sequences are SGHNT and YYREEE (reference sequence). The CDR3: CASRAAGVRTDTQYF. Here the CDR3 DNA reads TGTGCCAGCAGGGCCGCGGGGGTTCGAACAGATACGCAGTATTTT.

The rearrangement links TRBV5-8 to TRBJ1-3; D unclear. Germline CDR1 and CDR2: SGHTS and YDEGEE. V was cut by 4 bases and J by 7 bases, with 18 bases left in between. This CDR3 contains 15 residues. The CDR3 nucleotides read TGTGCCAGCAGCCCCCGTCGACGCGACGCCAACACCATATATTTT. Amino acid sequence: CASSPRRRDANTIYF.

The genes are TRBV4-1 and TRBJ2-1, with D unclear. Deletions cut 0 bases from V and 0 bases from J, with 12 bases between. The CDR3 has 17 residues. Looked up from germline, CDR1 is MGHRA and CDR2 is YSYEKL. The CDR3 coding sequence is TGCGCCAGCAGCCAAGACGGTAGCCGTGGCTCCTACAATGAGCAGTTCTTC. Residues: CASSQDGSRGSYNEQFF.

This clone was observed once. The rearrangement joins TRBV4-3 to TRBJ1-1, with D tentatively TRBD1 (5 bases). The CDR3 runs to 14 residues. Between the trimmed V and J ends, which lost 4 bases and 3 bases, there was a span of 12 bases. Per the germline V gene, CDR1 is LGHNA and CDR2 is YSLEER. This chain's CDR3 is CASSPGEGDTEAFF. The CDR3 DNA follows: TGCGCCAGCAGCCCCGGGGAAGGGGACACTGAAGCTTTCTTT.

The rearrangement uses TRBV28 and TRBJ2-5, with 7 bases identical to TRBD1. The germline V gene encodes CDR1 MDHEN and CDR2 SYDVKM. The J segment lost 2 bases and the V segment lost 6 bases, leaving 9 bases of the junction unmatched. The CDR3 length is 15 residues. Here the CDR3 reads CASSRWGTDQETQYF. The CDR3 DNA sequence: TGTGCCAGCAGCCGATGGGGGACAGATCAAGAGACCCAGTACTTC.

The chain links TRBV30 to TRBJ2-1; the D gene could be TRBD1 or TRBD2 (5 bases each). Between the trimmed V and J ends, which lost 1 base and 12 bases, there was a span of 13 bases. Germline V gene lookup returns CDR1 GTSNPN and CDR2 SVGIG (reference sequence). The CDR3 runs to 12 residues. CDR3 nucleotides: TGTGCCTGGAGTGGGCTACGGGGCGTGCAGTTCTTC. Its translation is CAWSGLRGVQFF. Combining the CDR3 with reference TRBV30 and TRBJ2-1 gives the whole variable domain SQTIHQWPATLVQPVGSPLSLECTVEGTSNPNLYWYRQAAGRGLQLLFYSVGIGQISSEVPQNLSASRPQDRQFILSSKKLLLSDSGFYLCAWSGLRGVQFFGPGTRLTVL.

The chain carries TRBV7-6 and TRBJ1-1; a weak D match, TRBD1 (6 bases). This CDR3 has 17 residues. Trimming removed 3 bases at V and 3 bases at J, with 20 bases between. Germline V gives CDR1 SGHVS, CDR2 FNYEAQ. Here the CDR3 DNA reads TGTGCCAGCAGCTTGGCCCGGGGGGCTAAAGGGGACACTGAAGCTTTCTTT. Encoded protein: CASSLARGAKGDTEAFF.

The chain is built from TRBV6-5 and TRBJ2-7; a possible D gene is TRBD1 (5 bases). Trimming shortened V by 0 bases and J by 4 bases, and 16 bases separated the two germline ends. Germline lookup yields CDR1 MNHEY and CDR2 SVGAGI. The CDR3 spans 16 residues. The CDR3 is CASSYSWEGATYEQYF. CDR3 DNA: TGTGCCAGCAGTTACTCGTGGGAAGGGGCTACATACGAGCAGTACTTC.

The gene calls are TRBV5-6 and TRBJ2-1; possible D gene TRBD1, 6 bases. The germline V gene has CDR1 SGHDT and CDR2 YYEEEE. CDR3 length: 16 residues. V lost 4 bases, J lost 7 bases, and 21 bases lay in between. The DNA of the CDR3 is TGTGCCAGCAGCGAACAGACAGGTCTTGGGAGAAATGAGCAGTTCTTC. This sequence encodes CASSEQTGLGRNEQFF.

With respect to this clone: The sample carries other DNA sequences with the same CDR3. This chain uses TRBV4-1 with TRBJ2-7, with 8 bases fitting TRBD2. This CDR3 spans 16 amino acids. Germline CDR1 is MGHRA and CDR2 is YSYEKL. V was clipped by 1 base and J by 0 bases; unmatched bases: 5. For the CDR3, the DNA is TGCGCCAGCAGCCAAGGTGTAGCGGGGAGCTCCTACGAGCAGTACTTC. It specifies CASSQGVAGSSYEQYF.

The chain combines TRBV28 with TRBJ2-3, with 9 nucleotides matching TRBD2. Germline trimming cut 1 base from V and 6 bases from J; bases unmatched to any gene: 8. CDR1 and CDR2 from the germline V gene are MDHEN and SYDVKM. The CDR3 extends over 16 amino acids. The DNA of the CDR3 is TGTGCCAGCAGTTTATTGGTAGCGGGAGTTATGGATACGCAGTATTTT. Its translation: CASSLLVAGVMDTQYF.

V usage is TRBV10-1 and J usage is TRBJ2-3; possible D gene TRBD2, 5 bases. This CDR3 region has 13 residues. Germline V CDR1 and CDR2: WNHNN, SYGVQD (reference sequence). V shed 7 bases and J shed 2 bases, with 10 bases lying between them. Here the CDR3 reads CASIHRDTDTQYF. The DNA of the CDR3 is TGCGCCAGCATCCACCGGGACACAGATACGCAGTATTTT.

As concerns this clone: This CDR3 is also generated by other DNA sequences in the sample. This sequence joins TRBV6-5 and TRBJ1-1; the D is unclear. The germline V and J ends were trimmed by 2 bases and 1 base, with 5 bases remaining between them. This CDR3 contains 13 residues. Per germline, CDR1 MNHEY and CDR2 SVGAGI. The CDR3 protein is CASSYGPNTEAFF. The CDR3 bases are TGTGCCAGCAGTTACGGTCCGAACACTGAAGCTTTCTTT.

The table lists this clone with a few counts. Other DNA sequences in this sample translate to the same CDR3. The chain carries TRBV27 and TRBJ2-7; no reliable D call. Germline-derived CDR1 and CDR2 are MNHEY and SMNVEV (reference sequence). The CDR3 has 13 amino acids. V was cut by 2 bases and J by 2 bases, with 7 bases left in between. The CDR3 loop is CASSLGRTYEQYF. The CDR3 nucleotides read TGTGCCAGCAGTTTAGGCCGAACCTACGAGCAGTACTTC.

As to this clone: Other nucleotide sequences from this sample produce the same CDR3. V is TRBV29-1 and J is TRBJ2-7; D might be TRBD1 (6 bases). The V end lost 5 bases, the J end lost 3 bases, and 8 bases lay between the germline ends. Germline V lookup: CDR1 SQVTM, CDR2 ANQGSEA. This CDR3 comprises 11 residues. The CDR3 nucleotides are TGCAGCGTTAGGGGGATCTACGAGCAGTACTTC. It specifies CSVRGIYEQYF.

The rearrangement links TRBV9 to TRBJ2-7, with D perhaps matching TRBD2 (5 bases). The CDR3 totals 16 residues. Per the germline V gene, CDR1 is SGDLS and CDR2 is YYNGEE. Trimming shortened V by 0 bases and J by 0 bases, and 13 bases separated the two germline ends. This chain's CDR3 is CASSVGYGLSSYEQYF. Written as DNA, the CDR3 is TGTGCCAGCAGCGTAGGGTACGGACTGAGCTCCTACGAGCAGTACTTC.

The V gene is TRBV19, the J gene TRBJ2-1, with a weak D call TRBD2 (6 bases). Trimming pared 3 bases from V and 6 bases from J, leaving 9 bases between. The CDR3 runs to 13 residues. Per germline, CDR1 LNHDA and CDR2 SQIVND (reference sequence). The CDR3 loop is CASSMWRGNEQFF. The CDR3 nucleotides read TGTGCCAGTAGTATGTGGAGGGGCAATGAGCAGTTCTTC.

This clone came up a few times. This sequence joins TRBV9 and TRBJ1-1, with no clear D. Trimming removed 0 bases from V and 6 bases from J, with 9 bases in between. Germline values: CDR1 SGDLS, CDR2 YYNGEE. The CDR3 is 13 residues long. CDR3 sequence: CASSVGAGSEAFF. CDR3 in DNA: TGTGCCAGCAGCGTAGGTGCTGGCTCTGAAGCTTTCTTT.

This clone was seen just once. The rearrangement links TRBV25-1 to TRBJ1-2; the D is unclear. The V end was cut by 5 bases, the J end by 4 bases, with 14 bases between. The length of the CDR3 is 14 residues. CDR1 and CDR2 (germline): MGHDK, SYGVNS. CDR3 in DNA: TGTGCCAGCAGTCACGGCGTACATCTCTATGGCTACACCTTC. This encodes CASSHGVHLYGYTF.

The rearrangement links TRBV27 to TRBJ1-5; TRBD1 might be the D (5 bases). V was shortened by 1 base and J by 0 bases, with 13 bases between the two germline ends. CDR1 and CDR2 from the germline V gene are MNHEY and SMNVEV (reference sequence). The CDR3 has 17 residues. CDR3 DNA: TGTGCCAGCAGTTTATGGGCCCAGGGTGGTAGCAATCAGCCCCAGCATTTT. Protein: CASSLWAQGGSNQPQHF.

The rearrangement uses TRBV19 and TRBJ1-1; D unclear. CDR1 and CDR2 (germline): LNHDA, SQIVND (reference sequence). V was cut by 7 bases and J by 1 base, with 10 bases left in between. The CDR3 has 13 residues. Here the CDR3 reads CASNIWANTEAFF. As DNA, the CDR3 is TGTGCCAGTAATATCTGGGCGAACACTGAAGCTTTCTTT.

V gene TRBV10-3 combines with J gene TRBJ2-7, with D maybe TRBD1 (6 bases). Germline-derived CDR1 and CDR2 are ENHRY and SYGVKD. Trimming shortened V by 6 bases and J by 0 bases, and 12 bases separated the two germline ends. The CDR3 loop spans 14 amino acids. CDR3 in amino acids: CAIRDPTGSYEQYF. CDR3 bases: TGTGCCATCAGGGACCCGACAGGCTCCTACGAGCAGTACTTC.

The V call is TRBV28, the J call TRBJ1-2, with 7 bases lining up with TRBD1. After removal of 7 bases from V and 4 bases from J, the junction contained 9 bases not matched to a gene. Germline V gene sequence: CDR1 MDHEN, CDR2 SYDVKM. The CDR3 is made up of 14 amino acids. The chain's CDR3 is CASTRGGLLYGYTF. The CDR3 DNA follows: TGTGCCAGCACCAGGGGGGGACTCCTCTATGGCTACACCTTC.

For this clone: This CDR3 is also generated by other DNA sequences in the sample. The rearrangement joins TRBV5-6 to TRBJ1-1; possibly TRBD1 for D (5 bases). The CDR3 is 14 residues long. Germline-derived CDR1 and CDR2 are SGHDT and YYEEEE. Trimming removed 4 bases from V and 4 bases from J, with 14 bases in between. DNA for the CDR3: TGTGCCAGCAGCGGGCCAGGGTGGAGCACTGAAGCTTTCTTT. It translates to CASSGPGWSTEAFF.

The rearrangement uses TRBV5-1 and TRBJ2-1, with D perhaps matching TRBD2 (5 bases). The ends were cut back, 3 bases at V and 10 bases at J, with 14 bases in the middle. In germline, CDR1 is SGHRS, CDR2 YFSETQ. This CDR3 has 13 amino acids. The CDR3 here is CASSSRTVSEQFF. CDR3 bases: TGCGCCAGCAGCTCAAGGACTGTTTCAGAGCAGTTCTTC.

This chain uses TRBV27 with TRBJ2-1; D remains ambiguous. Trimming removed 1 base from V and 14 bases from J, with 15 bases in between. This CDR3 region has 13 residues. Per the germline V gene, CDR1 is MNHEY and CDR2 is SMNVEV (reference sequence). As DNA, the CDR3 is TGTGCCAGCAGTTTATACCCCGGGCAGGATAAGTTCTTC. This sequence encodes CASSLYPGQDKFF.